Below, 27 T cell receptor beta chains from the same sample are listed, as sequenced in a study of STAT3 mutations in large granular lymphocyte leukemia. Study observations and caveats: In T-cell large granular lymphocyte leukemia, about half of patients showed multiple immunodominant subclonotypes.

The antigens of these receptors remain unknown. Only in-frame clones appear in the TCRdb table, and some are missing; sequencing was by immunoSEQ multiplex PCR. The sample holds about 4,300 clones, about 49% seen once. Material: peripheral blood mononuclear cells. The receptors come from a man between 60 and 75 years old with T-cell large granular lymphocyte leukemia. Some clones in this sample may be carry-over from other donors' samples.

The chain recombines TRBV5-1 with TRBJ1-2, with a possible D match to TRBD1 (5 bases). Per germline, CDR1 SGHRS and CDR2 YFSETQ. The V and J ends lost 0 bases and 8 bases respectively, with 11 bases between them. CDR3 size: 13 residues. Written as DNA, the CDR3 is TGCGCCAGCAGCTTGGTATTCGGGGACGGCTACACCTTC. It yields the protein CASSLVFGDGYTF.

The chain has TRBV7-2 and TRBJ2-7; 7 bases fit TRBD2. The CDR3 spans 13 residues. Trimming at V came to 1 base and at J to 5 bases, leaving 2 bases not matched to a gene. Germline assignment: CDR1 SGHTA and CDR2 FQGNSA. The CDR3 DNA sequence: TGTGCCAGCAGCTTAGGAGCGGGAAACGAGCAGTACGTC. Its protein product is CASSLGAGNEQYV.

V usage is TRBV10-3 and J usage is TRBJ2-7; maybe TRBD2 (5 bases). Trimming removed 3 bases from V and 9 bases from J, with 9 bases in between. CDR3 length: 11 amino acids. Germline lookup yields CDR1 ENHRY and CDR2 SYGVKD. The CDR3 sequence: CAISDDYLQYF. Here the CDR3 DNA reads TGTGCCATCAGTGACGACTATCTGCAGTACTTC.

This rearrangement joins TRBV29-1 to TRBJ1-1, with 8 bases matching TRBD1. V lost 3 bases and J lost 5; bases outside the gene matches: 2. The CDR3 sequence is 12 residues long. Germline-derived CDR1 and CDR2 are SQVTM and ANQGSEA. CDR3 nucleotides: TGCAGCGTTGACTGGACAGGGACTGAAGCTTTCTTT. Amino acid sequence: CSVDWTGTEAFF.

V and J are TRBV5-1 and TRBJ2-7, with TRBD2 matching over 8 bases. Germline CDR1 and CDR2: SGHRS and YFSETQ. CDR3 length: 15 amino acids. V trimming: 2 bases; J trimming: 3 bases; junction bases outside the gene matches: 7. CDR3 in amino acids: CASSFGAGGNYEQYF. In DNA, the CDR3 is TGCGCCAGCAGCTTTGGGGCGGGGGGCAACTACGAGCAGTACTTC.

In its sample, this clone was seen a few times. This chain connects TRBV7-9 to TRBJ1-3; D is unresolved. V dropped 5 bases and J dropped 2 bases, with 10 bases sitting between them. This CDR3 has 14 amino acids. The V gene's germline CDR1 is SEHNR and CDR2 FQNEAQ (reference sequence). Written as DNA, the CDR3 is TGTGCCAGCAGCCGCGCGGAAGCTGGAAACACCATATATTTT. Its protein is CASSRAEAGNTIYF.

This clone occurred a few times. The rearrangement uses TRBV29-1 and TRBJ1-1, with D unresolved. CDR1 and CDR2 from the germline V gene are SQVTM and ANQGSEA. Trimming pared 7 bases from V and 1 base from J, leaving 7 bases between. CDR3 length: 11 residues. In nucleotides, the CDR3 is TGCAGCGGGTTGGGGAACACTGAAGCTTTCTTT. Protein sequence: CSGLGNTEAFF.

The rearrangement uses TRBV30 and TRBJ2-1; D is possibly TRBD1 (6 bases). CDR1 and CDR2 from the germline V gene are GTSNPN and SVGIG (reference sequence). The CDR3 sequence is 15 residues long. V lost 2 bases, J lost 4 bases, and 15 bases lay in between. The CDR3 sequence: CAWSTGTPPYNEQFF. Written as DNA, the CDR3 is TGTGCCTGGAGTACCGGGACACCGCCTTACAATGAGCAGTTCTTC.

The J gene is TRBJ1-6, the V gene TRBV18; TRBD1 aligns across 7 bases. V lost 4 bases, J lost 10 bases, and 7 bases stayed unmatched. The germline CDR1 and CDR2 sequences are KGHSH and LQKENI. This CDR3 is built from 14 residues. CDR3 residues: CASSLGQEGSPLHF. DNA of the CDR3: TGTGCCAGCTCACTCGGACAGGAGGGATCACCCCTCCACTTT.

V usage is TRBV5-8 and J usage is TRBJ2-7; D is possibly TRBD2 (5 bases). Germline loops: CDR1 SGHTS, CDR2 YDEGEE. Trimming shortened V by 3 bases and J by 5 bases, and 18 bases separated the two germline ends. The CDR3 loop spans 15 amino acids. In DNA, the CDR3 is TGTGCCAGCAGCTCCTGGAGGACGAGTCTCAACGAGCAGTACTTC. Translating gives CASSSWRTSLNEQYF.

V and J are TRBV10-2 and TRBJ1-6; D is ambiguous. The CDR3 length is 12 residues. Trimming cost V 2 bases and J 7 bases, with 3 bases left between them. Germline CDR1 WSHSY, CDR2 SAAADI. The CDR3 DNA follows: TGCGCCAGCAGTGAGAAGAATTCACCCCTCCACTTT. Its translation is CASSEKNSPLHF.

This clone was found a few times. The CDR3 loop is CASSLGRQGVNTDTQYF. CDR3 coding DNA: TGTGCCAGCAGCTTGGGGCGACAGGGAGTTAACACAGATACGCAGTATTTT. The chain recombines TRBV7-8 with TRBJ2-3; 7 bases are shared with TRBD1. Germline V gives CDR1 SGHVS, CDR2 FQNEAQ. CDR3 length: 17 residues. V dropped 3 bases and J dropped 2; count of bases not matched to a gene: 11.

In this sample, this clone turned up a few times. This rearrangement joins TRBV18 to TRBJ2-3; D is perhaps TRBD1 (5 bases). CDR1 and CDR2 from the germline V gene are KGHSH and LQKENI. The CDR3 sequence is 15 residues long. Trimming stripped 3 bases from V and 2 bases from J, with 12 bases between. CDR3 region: CASSPTARDTDTQYF. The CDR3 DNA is TGTGCCAGCTCACCGACAGCCCGCGACACAGATACGCAGTATTTT. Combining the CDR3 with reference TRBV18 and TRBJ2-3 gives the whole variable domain NAGVMQNPRHLVRRRGQEARLRCSPMKGHSHVYWYRQLPEEGLKFMVYLQKENIIDESGMPKERFSAEFPKEGPSILRIQQVVRGDSAAYFCASSPTARDTDTQYFGPGTRLTVL.

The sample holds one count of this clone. CDR3 loop: CSVGGYTDTQYF. DNA of the CDR3: TGCAGCGTAGGGGGGTACACAGATACGCAGTATTTT. J is TRBJ2-3 and V is TRBV29-1; D possibly matches TRBD1 or TRBD2 (6 bases each). Trimming took 6 bases from V and 2 from J, leaving 9 bases between them. Germline V gene sequence: CDR1 SQVTM, CDR2 ANQGSEA. The CDR3 length is 12 residues.

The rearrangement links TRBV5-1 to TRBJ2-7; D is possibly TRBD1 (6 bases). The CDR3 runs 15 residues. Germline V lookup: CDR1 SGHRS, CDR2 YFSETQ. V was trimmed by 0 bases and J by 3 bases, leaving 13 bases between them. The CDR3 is CASSLEGQTIYEQYF. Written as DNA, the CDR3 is TGCGCCAGCAGCTTGGAAGGACAGACGATCTACGAGCAGTACTTC.

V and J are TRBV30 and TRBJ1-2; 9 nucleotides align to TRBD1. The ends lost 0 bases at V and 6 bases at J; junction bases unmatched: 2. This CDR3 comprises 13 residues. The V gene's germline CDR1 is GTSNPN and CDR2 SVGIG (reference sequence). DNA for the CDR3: TGTGCCTGGAGTGTGAGACAGGGGGATGGCTACACCTTC. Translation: CAWSVRQGDGYTF.

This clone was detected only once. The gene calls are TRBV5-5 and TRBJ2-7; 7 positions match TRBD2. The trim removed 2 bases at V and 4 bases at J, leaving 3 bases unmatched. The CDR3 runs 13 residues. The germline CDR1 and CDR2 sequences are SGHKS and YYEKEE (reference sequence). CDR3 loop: CASSFGREYEQYV. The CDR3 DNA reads TGTGCCAGCAGCTTCGGGCGGGAGTACGAGCAGTACGTC.

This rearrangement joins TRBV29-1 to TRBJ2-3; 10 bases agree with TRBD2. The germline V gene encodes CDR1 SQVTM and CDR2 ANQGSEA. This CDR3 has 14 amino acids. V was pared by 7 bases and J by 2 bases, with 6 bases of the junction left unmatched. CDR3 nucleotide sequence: TGCAGCGGAAGGACTAGCGGATTCACAGATACGCAGTATTTT. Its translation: CSGRTSGFTDTQYF.

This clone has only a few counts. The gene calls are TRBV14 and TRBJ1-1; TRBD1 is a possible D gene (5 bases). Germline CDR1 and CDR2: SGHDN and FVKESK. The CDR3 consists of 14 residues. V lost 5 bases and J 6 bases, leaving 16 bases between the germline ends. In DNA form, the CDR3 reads TGTGCCAGCAGCTGGGCGGTGGGACCATCTGAAGCTTTCTTT. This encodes CASSWAVGPSEAFF.

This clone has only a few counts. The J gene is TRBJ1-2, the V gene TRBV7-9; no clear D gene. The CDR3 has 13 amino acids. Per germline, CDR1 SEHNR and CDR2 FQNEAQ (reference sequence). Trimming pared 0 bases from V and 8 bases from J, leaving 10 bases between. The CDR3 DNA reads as TGTGCCAGCAGCTTAGCAAGGGAGGCGGGCTACACCTTC. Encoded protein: CASSLAREAGYTF.

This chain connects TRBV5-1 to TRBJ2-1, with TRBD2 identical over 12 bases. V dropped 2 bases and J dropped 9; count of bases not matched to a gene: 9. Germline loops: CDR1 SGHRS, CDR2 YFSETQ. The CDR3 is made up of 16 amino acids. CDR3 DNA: TGCGCCAGCAGCTTCGGTCTCCTAGCGGGAGGGAGTGAGCAGTTCTTC. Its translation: CASSFGLLAGGSEQFF.

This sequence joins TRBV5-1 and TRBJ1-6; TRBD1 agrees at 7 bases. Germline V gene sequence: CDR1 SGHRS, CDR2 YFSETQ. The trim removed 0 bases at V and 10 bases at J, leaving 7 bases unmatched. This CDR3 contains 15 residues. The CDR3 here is CASSLDVRGSSPLHF. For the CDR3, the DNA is TGCGCCAGCAGCTTGGATGTCAGGGGGAGCTCACCCCTCCACTTT.

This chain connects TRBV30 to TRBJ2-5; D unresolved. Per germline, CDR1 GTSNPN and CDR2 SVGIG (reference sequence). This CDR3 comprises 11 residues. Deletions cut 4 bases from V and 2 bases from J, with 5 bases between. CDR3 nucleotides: TGTGCCTGGAAAGAACAAGAGACCCAGTACTTC. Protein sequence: CAWKEQETQYF. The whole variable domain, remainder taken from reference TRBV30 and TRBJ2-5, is SQTIHQWPATLVQPVGSPLSLECTVEGTSNPNLYWYRQAAGRGLQLLFYSVGIGQISSEVPQNLSASRPQDRQFILSSKKLLLSDSGFYLCAWKEQETQYFGPGTRLLVL.

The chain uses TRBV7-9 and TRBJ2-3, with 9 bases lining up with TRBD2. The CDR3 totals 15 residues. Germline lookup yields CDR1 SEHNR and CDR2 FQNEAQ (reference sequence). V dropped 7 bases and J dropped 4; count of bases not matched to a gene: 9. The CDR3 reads CASTMRGLAADTQYF. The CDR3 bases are TGTGCCAGCACCATGAGGGGACTAGCAGCAGATACGCAGTATTTT.

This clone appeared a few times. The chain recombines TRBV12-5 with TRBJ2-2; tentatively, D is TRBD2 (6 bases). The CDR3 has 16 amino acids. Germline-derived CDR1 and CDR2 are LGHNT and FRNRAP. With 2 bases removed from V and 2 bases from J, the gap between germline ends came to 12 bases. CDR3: CASGLNSGPNTGELFF. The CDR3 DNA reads TGTGCTAGTGGTTTGAACAGCGGGCCAAACACCGGGGAGCTGTTTTTT.

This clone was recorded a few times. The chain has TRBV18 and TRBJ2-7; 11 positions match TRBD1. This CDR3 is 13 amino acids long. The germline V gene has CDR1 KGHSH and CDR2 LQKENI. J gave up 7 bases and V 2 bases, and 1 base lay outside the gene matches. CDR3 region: CASSPGTGGEQYF. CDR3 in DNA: TGTGCCAGCTCACCAGGGACAGGGGGGGAGCAGTACTTC.

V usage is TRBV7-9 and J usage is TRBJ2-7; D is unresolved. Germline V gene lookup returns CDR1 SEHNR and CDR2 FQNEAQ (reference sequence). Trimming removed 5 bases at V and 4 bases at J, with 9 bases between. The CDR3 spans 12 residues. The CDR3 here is CASSLLGYEQYF. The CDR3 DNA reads TGTGCCAGCAGCCTTCTCGGATACGAGCAGTACTTC.